What follows are 22 T cell receptor beta chains derived from one specimen sequenced in a study of T-cell memory formation after mild COVID-19. A single record per CDR3 protein comes from TCRdb applying MiXCR to the 5' RACE reads. The table shows 550,000 to 700,000 distinct CDR3 sequences, with approximately 19% occurring only once. The sample consisted of PBMCs or a T cell subset sorted from them (not recorded which). All receptors come from an adult woman who had mild COVID-19 (a few samples of this study predate the infection). Cell type and time point are not known.

This chain links TRBV24-1 with TRBJ1-2; D is undetermined. The CDR3 length is 14 residues. V was trimmed by 2 bases and J by 4 bases, leaving 10 bases between them. Germline values: CDR1 KGHDR, CDR2 SFDVKD. CDR3 sequence reads: CATSDYQQGYGYTF. The CDR3 region has the DNA TGTGCCACCAGTGATTACCAACAAGGCTATGGCTACACCTTC.

The rearrangement uses TRBV18 and TRBJ1-1, with D perhaps matching TRBD1 (5 bases). CDR3 size: 21 residues. Germline loops: CDR1 KGHSH, CDR2 LQKENI. Trimming shortened V by 0 bases and J by 2 bases, and 28 bases separated the two germline ends. The CDR3 DNA sequence: TGTGCCAGCTCACCACCTAACCAGGGCCGTAAGAGGGGATTTGGAAACACTGAAGCTTTCTTT. Its translation: CASSPPNQGRKRGFGNTEAFF.

This clonotype was detected only a few times. This sequence joins TRBV7-6 and TRBJ2-3; weak D call: TRBD2 (5 bases). The CDR3 sequence is 15 residues long. Germline-derived CDR1 and CDR2 are SGHVS and FNYEAQ. V was trimmed by 5 bases and J by 2 bases, leaving 14 bases between them. This CDR3 reads CASSLSGGLTDTQYF. The CDR3 DNA reads TGTGCCAGCAGCCTAAGTGGAGGCCTCACAGATACGCAGTATTTT.

This clonotype was picked up a small number of times. V usage is TRBV3-1 and J usage is TRBJ1-1, with D uncertain. With 6 bases removed from V and 7 bases from J, the gap between germline ends came to 21 bases. The CDR3 has 15 amino acids. Looked up from germline, CDR1 is LGHDT and CDR2 is YNNKEL (reference sequence). The CDR3 loop reads CASSFTVTSGGEAFF. The DNA of the CDR3 is TGTGCCAGCAGTTTTACAGTCACCTCTGGAGGTGAAGCTTTCTTT.

This chain links TRBV5-1 with TRBJ1-1; D ambiguous. Germline values: CDR1 SGHRS, CDR2 YFSETQ. The CDR3 runs 17 residues. Trimming left V 0 bases short and J 4 bases short, with 19 bases between. The CDR3 bases are TGCGCCAGCAGCTTGGGGTCGGTAGGAGGGTTGAGCACTGAAGCTTTCTTT. Encoded protein: CASSLGSVGGLSTEAFF.

This clonotype was found a few times. The chain joins TRBV5-1 to TRBJ2-7; D is unclear. Germline V gene data show CDR1 as SGHRS and CDR2 as YFSETQ. There are 16 residues in the CDR3. V lost 2 bases and J lost 0, with 15 bases in between. CDR3: CASSLLGVVSSYEQYF. The CDR3 DNA reads as TGCGCCAGCAGCTTACTGGGCGTGGTGAGCTCCTACGAGCAGTACTTC.

The chain has TRBV4-2 and TRBJ2-1, with 9 bases fitting TRBD2. V was clipped by 3 bases and J by 3 bases; unmatched bases: 6. The CDR3 extends over 16 amino acids. The germline V gene encodes CDR1 LGHNA and CDR2 YNFKEQ. DNA for the CDR3: TGTGCCAGCAGCCACGTAGCGGGGGAGGACTACAATGAGCAGTTCTTC. This encodes CASSHVAGEDYNEQFF.

This clonotype turned up a few times. V usage is TRBV11-2 and J usage is TRBJ2-1; D is uncertain. Germline CDR1 is SGHAT and CDR2 is FQNNGV. V was clipped by 0 bases and J by 0 bases, with 9 bases between them. CDR3 length equals 16 residues. In DNA, the CDR3 is TGTGCCAGCAGCTTAGAGCCCAGGAGCTCCTACAATGAGCAGTTCTTC. It yields the protein CASSLEPRSSYNEQFF.

This clonotype has just a few counts. The chain couples TRBV19 to TRBJ2-2; 7 nucleotides agree with TRBD2. The CDR3 loop spans 15 amino acids. V shed 8 bases and J 4 bases; nucleotides not matched to a gene: 10. Per the germline V gene, CDR1 is LNHDA and CDR2 is SQIVND (reference sequence). The DNA for the CDR3 is TGTGCCAGTCGCGTCGCGGGAGCGAGCACCGGGGAGCTGTTTTTT. Translating it yields CASRVAGASTGELFF.

This clonotype was seen a few times. The V call is TRBV6-1, the J call TRBJ1-2; D gene unclear. The V gene lost 3 bases and the J gene lost 2 bases, with 13 bases spanning the gap. Germline CDR1 reads MNHNS; CDR2 reads SASEGT. This CDR3 is 15 amino acids long. CDR3: CASSDLGARNYGYTF. CDR3 in DNA: TGTGCCAGCAGTGACTTGGGTGCACGAAACTATGGCTACACCTTC.

This clonotype occurred many times. This chain joins TRBV12-3 or TRBV12-4 and TRBJ2-5; D call uncertain. The CDR3 is 13 residues long. Trimming took 6 bases from V and 5 from J, leaving 13 bases between them. The CDR3 DNA sequence: TGTGCCAGCAGGTCATCTCTCGGGGAGACCCAGTACTTC. Translating gives CASRSSLGETQYF.

This clonotype was recorded only once. This chain uses TRBV20-1 with TRBJ2-7, with D perhaps TRBD1 (5 bases). The V end lost 1 base, the J end lost 1 base, and 8 bases lay between the germline ends. The CDR3 contains 13 residues. The germline CDR1 and CDR2 sequences are DFQATT and SNEGSKA (reference sequence). CDR3 amino acids: CSARGYRSYEQYF. CDR3 coding DNA: TGCAGTGCTAGAGGGTACAGGTCCTACGAGCAGTACTTC.

The table lists this clonotype with a few counts. The V call is TRBV5-1, the J call TRBJ1-2, with TRBD1 as a possible D gene (6 bases). V dropped 4 bases and J dropped 3 bases, with 13 bases sitting between them. Germline V gene sequence: CDR1 SGHRS, CDR2 YFSETQ. There are 14 residues in the CDR3. Here the CDR3 DNA reads TGCGCCAGCAGCCCTGGGGACAAGTACTATGGCTACACCTTC. This encodes CASSPGDKYYGYTF.

This clonotype was seen a handful of times. The rearrangement uses TRBV5-1 and TRBJ1-1; 8 bases line up with TRBD1. In germline, CDR1 is SGHRS, CDR2 YFSETQ. The CDR3 is made up of 13 amino acids. Trimming cost V 5 bases and J 5 bases; bases outside gene matches: 5. CDR3 bases: TGCGCCAGCAGATCACAGGGGGAAACTGAAGCTTTCTTT. Translating gives CASRSQGETEAFF.

This clonotype showed up just a few times. This chain uses TRBV4-3 with TRBJ1-5; tentatively, D is TRBD1 (6 bases). Trimming cost V 0 bases and J 4 bases, with 13 bases left between them. This CDR3 is 16 amino acids long. Germline CDR1 LGHNA, CDR2 YSLEER. The CDR3 protein is CASSQDYTGPNQPQHF. Here the CDR3 DNA reads TGCGCCAGCAGCCAAGATTATACAGGGCCGAATCAGCCCCAGCATTTT.

V usage is TRBV10-3 and J usage is TRBJ2-3, with a weak D call TRBD1 (5 bases). The germline V gene has CDR1 ENHRY and CDR2 SYGVKD. V shed 4 bases and J shed 5 bases, with 10 bases lying between them. There are 13 residues in the CDR3. DNA of the CDR3: TGTGCCATCAGTGTCATGCAGGGAGATACGCAGTATTTT. Protein: CAISVMQGDTQYF.

This clonotype was seen more than once but under ten times. This rearrangement joins TRBV5-1 to TRBJ2-7; 11 nucleotides line up with TRBD1. Per the germline V gene, CDR1 is SGHRS and CDR2 is YFSETQ. After removal of 4 bases from V and 1 base from J, the junction contained 4 bases not matched to a gene. This CDR3 contains 15 residues. The DNA for the CDR3 is TGCGCCAGCAGCCTCCGGGACAGGGGGTCCTACGAGCAGTACTTC. Protein sequence: CASSLRDRGSYEQYF.

The chain carries TRBV27 and TRBJ2-3; 7 nucleotides match TRBD1. Trimming at V came to 7 bases and at J to 2 bases, leaving 3 bases not matched to a gene. In germline, CDR1 is MNHEY, CDR2 SMNVEV (reference sequence). The CDR3 is 13 amino acids. In nucleotides, the CDR3 is TGTGCCAGCAAGAAGGGGGCCACAGATACGCAGTATTTT. As protein: CASKKGATDTQYF.

The chain is built from TRBV5-1 and TRBJ2-2; D perhaps matches TRBD1 (6 bases). V lost 4 bases, J lost 5 bases, and 12 bases lay in between. The length of the CDR3 is 14 residues. Germline values: CDR1 SGHRS, CDR2 YFSETQ. The CDR3 loop is CASSPGDFTGELFF. The CDR3 DNA reads TGCGCCAGCAGCCCAGGGGATTTTACCGGGGAGCTGTTTTTT.

The chain carries TRBV4-1 and TRBJ1-2; D is possibly TRBD1 (5 bases). The CDR3 has 16 residues. Germline V gene lookup returns CDR1 MGHRA and CDR2 YSYEKL. Deletions cut 0 bases from V and 3 bases from J, with 14 bases between. CDR3 in amino acids: CASSQDRGGEDYGYTF. DNA of the CDR3: TGCGCCAGCAGCCAAGATCGGGGAGGGGAGGACTATGGCTACACCTTC.

A few counts support this clonotype. The chain joins TRBV2 to TRBJ2-1; 14 positions agree with TRBD2. Germline V lookup: CDR1 SNHLY, CDR2 FYNNEI. The V segment lost 6 bases and the J segment 10 bases; nucleotides outside the gene matches: 8. The CDR3 is 15 amino acids. Written as DNA, the CDR3 is TGTGCCAGCAGCCCCAGACTAGCGGGGGGGCGGGAGCAGTTCTTC. It codes for CASSPRLAGGREQFF.

The gene calls are TRBV15 and TRBJ2-5; TRBD2 aligns across 7 bases. The CDR3 is 15 residues long. Unmatched junction bases numbered 9, after V lost 1 base and J lost 7 bases. Germline CDR1 and CDR2: LNHNV and YYDKDF (reference sequence). CDR3 protein: CATSRASGGPGTQYF. Written as DNA, the CDR3 is TGTGCCACCAGCAGAGCTAGCGGTGGACCGGGGACCCAGTACTTC.